This T cell receptor (beta chain) was identified in a study of OX40 agonist ivuxolimab in advanced cancers. This table comes from immunoSEQ multiplex PCR, and its TCRdb copy is limited to in-frame clones, with some not included. The sample lists 60,000 to 75,000 clones, around 88% occurring once. The CDR3 covers 14 residues. Germline-derived CDR1 and CDR2 are LGHNA and YNFKEQ. Germline trimming cut 5 bases from V and 2 bases from J; bases unmatched to any gene: 6. Sequencing was performed on CD4+ or CD8+ T cells sorted from blood, taken in a trial of the OX40 agonist ivuxolimab. The sequence was collected from an adult with an advanced solid tumor such as melanoma, head and neck, liver or kidney cancer. This sequence joins TRBV4-2 and TRBJ2-7, with 7 positions matching TRBD1. The CDR3 region has the DNA TGTGCCAGCAGCTCGACCGGGACAGCCTACGAGCAGTACTTC. It encodes CASSSTGTAYEQYF.